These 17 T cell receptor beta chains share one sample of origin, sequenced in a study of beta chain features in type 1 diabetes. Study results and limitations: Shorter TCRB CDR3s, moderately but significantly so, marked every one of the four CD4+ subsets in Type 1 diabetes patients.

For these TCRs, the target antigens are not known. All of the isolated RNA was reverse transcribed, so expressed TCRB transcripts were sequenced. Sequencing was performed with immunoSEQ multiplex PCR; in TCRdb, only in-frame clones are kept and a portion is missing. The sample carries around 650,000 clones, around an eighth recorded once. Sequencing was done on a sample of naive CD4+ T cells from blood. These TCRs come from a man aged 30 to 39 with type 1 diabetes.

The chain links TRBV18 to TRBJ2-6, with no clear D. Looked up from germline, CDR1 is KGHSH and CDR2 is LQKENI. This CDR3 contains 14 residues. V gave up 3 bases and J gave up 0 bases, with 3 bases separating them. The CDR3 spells CASSPYSGANVLTF. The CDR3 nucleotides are TGTGCCAGCTCACCCTACTCTGGGGCCAACGTCCTGACTTTC. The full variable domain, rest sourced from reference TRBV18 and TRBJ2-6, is NAGVMQNPRHLVRRRGQEARLRCSPMKGHSHVYWYRQLPEEGLKFMVYLQKENIIDESGMPKERFSAEFPKEGPSILRIQQVVRGDSAAYFCASSPYSGANVLTFGAGSRLTVL.

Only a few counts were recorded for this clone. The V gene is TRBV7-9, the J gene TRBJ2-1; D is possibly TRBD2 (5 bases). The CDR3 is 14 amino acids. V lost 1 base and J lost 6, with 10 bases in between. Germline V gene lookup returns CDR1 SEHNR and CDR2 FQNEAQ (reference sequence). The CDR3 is CASSLGLAFNEQFF. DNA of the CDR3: TGTGCCAGCAGCTTAGGGCTAGCCTTCAATGAGCAGTTCTTC.

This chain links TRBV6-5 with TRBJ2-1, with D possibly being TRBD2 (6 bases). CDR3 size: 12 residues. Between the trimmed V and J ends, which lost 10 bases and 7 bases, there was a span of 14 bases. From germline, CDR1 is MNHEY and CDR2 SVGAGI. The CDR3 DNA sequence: TGTGCCACGACTAGAGAGTGGAATGAGCAGTTCTTC. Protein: CATTREWNEQFF.

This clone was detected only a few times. The CDR3 sequence: CASSQDPPAARNSPLHF. The CDR3 nucleotides read TGTGCCAGCAGCCAAGATCCCCCGGCGGCCAGGAATTCACCCCTCCACTTT. The chain has TRBV4-2 and TRBJ1-6; D call uncertain. In germline, CDR1 is LGHNA, CDR2 YNFKEQ. Trimming shortened V by 0 bases and J by 7 bases, and 16 bases separated the two germline ends. This CDR3 comprises 17 residues.

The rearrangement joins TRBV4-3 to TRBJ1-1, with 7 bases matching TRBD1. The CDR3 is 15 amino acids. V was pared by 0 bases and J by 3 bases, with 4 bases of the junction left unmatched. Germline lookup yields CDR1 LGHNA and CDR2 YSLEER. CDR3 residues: CASSQDRGRYTEAFF. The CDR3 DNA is TGCGCCAGCAGCCAAGATAGGGGGCGGTACACTGAAGCTTTCTTT.

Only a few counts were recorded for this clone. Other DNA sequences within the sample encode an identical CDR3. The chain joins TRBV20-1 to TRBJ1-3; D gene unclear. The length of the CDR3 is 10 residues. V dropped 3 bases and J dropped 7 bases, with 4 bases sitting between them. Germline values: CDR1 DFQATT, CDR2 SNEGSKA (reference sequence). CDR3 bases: TGCAGTGCTAGCGGGAACACCATATATTTT. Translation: CSASGNTIYF.

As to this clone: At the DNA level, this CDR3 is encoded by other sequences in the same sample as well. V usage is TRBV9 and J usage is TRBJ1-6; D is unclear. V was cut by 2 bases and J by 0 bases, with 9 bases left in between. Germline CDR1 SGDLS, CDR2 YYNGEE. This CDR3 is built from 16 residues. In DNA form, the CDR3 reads TGTGCCAGCAGCGTTGGGCAGAGCTCCTATAATTCACCCCTCCACTTT. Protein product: CASSVGQSSYNSPLHF.

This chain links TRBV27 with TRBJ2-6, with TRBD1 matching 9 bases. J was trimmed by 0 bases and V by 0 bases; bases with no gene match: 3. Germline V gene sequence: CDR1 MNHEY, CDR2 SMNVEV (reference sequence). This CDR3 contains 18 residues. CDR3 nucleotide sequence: TGTGCCAGCAGTTTATCGGGACAGGGTTTCTCTGGGGCCAACGTCCTGACTTTC. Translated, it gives CASSLSGQGFSGANVLTF.

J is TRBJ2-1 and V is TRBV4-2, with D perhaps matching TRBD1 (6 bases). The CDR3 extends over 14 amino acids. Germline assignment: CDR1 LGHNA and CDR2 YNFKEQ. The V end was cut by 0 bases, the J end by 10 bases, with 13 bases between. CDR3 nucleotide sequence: TGTGCCAGCAGCCAAGATGAGGGGGTGGGGGAGCAGTTCTTC. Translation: CASSQDEGVGEQFF.

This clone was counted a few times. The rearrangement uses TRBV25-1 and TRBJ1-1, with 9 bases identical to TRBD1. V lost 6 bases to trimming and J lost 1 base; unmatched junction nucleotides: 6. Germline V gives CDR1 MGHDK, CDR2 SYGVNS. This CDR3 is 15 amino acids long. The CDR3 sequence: CASSPQGAANTEAFF. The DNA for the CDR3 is TGTGCCAGCAGCCCACAGGGGGCGGCGAACACTGAAGCTTTCTTT. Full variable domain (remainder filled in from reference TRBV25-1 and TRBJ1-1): EADIYQTPRYLVIGTGKKITLECSQTMGHDKMYWYQQDPGMELHLIHYSYGVNSTEKGDLSSESTVSRIRTEHFPLTLESARPSHTSQYLCASSPQGAANTEAFFGQGTRLTVV.

The CDR3 nucleotides are TGTGCCAGCAGCGGAGGGGGAGGGAGTGCCTACGAGCAGTACTTC. It encodes CASSGGGGSAYEQYF. The chain couples TRBV9 to TRBJ2-7; D might be TRBD2 (7 bases). Trimming stripped 3 bases from V and 2 bases from J, with 15 bases between. The CDR3 has 15 residues. Germline CDR1 SGDLS, CDR2 YYNGEE.

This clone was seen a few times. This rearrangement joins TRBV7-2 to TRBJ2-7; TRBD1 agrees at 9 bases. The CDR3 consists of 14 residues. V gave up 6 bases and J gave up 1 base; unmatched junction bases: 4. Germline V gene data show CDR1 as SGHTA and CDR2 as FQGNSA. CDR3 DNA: TGTGCCAGCAGGGGACAGGGAGGGTCCTACGAGCAGTACTTC. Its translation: CASRGQGGSYEQYF. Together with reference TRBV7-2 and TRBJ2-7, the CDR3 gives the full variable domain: GAGVSQSPSNKVTEKGKDVELRCDPISGHTALYWYRQSLGQGLEFLIYFQGNSAPDKSGLPSDRFSAERTGGSVSTLTIQRTQQEDSAVYLCASRGQGGSYEQYFGPGTRLTVT.

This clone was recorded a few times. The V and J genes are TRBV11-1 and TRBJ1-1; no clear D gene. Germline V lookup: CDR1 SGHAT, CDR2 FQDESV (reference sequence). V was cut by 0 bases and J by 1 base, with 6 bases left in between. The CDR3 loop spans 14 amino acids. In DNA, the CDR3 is TGTGCCAGCAGCTTAGCGACGGCGAACACTGAAGCTTTCTTT. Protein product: CASSLATANTEAFF.

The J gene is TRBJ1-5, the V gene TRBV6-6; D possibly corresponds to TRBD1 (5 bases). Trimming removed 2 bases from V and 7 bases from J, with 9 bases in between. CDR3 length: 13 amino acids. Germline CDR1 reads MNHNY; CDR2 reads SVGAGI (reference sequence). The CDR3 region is CASSYQGAQPQHF. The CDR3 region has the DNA TGTGCCAGCAGTTACCAGGGTGCGCAGCCCCAGCATTTT.

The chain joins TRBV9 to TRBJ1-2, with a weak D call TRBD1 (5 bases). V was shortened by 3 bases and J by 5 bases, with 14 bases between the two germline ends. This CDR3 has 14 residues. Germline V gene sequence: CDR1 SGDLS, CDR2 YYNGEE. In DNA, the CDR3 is TGTGCCAGCAGCGCGGCGACAGTTAATTATGGCTACACCTTC. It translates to CASSAATVNYGYTF. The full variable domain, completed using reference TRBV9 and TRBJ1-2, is DSGVTQTPKHLITATGQRVTLRCSPRSGDLSVYWYQQSLDQGLQFLIQYYNGEERAKGNILERFSAQQFPDLHSELNLSSLELGDSALYFCASSAATVNYGYTFGSGTRLTVV.

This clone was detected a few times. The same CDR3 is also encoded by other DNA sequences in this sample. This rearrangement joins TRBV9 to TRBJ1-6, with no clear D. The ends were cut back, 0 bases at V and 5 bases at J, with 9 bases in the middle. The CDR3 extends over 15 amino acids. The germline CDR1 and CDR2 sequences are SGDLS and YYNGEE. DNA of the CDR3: TGTGCCAGCAGCGTAGTGGGCGGCGATAATTCACCCCTCCACTTT. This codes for CASSVVGGDNSPLHF.

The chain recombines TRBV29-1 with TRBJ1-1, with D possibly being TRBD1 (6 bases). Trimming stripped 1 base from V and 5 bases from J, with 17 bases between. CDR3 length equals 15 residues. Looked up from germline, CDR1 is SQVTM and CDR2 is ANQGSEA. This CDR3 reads CSVEVLGGFNTEAFF. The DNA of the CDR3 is TGCAGCGTTGAAGTGTTGGGGGGCTTCAATACTGAAGCTTTCTTT.